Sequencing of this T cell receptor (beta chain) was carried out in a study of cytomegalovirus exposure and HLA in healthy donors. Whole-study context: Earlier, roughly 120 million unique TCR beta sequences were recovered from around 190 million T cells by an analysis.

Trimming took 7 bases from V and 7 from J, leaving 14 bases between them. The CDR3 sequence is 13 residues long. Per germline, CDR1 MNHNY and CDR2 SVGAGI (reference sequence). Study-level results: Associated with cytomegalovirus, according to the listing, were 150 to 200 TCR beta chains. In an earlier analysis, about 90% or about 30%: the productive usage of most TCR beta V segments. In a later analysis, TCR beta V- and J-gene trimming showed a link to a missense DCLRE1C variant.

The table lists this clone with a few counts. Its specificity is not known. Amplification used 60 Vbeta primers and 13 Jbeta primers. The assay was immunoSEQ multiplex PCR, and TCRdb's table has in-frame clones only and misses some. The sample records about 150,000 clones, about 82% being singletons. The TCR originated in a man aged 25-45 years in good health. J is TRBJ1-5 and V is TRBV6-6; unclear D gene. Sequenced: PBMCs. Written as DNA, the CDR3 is TGTGCCAGCACCCTCGGGATTTCACAGCCCCAGCATTTT. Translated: CASTLGISQPQHF.